This paragraph covers one TCR beta chain sequence. No antigen is known for it. There are no base qualities to consult, and no much larger clone falls within one base. These data belong to a study of cytomegalovirus exposure and HLA in healthy donors (dated by TCRdb to 2016 to 2017). In the study overall: According to an earlier analysis of around 600 of the donors, 150 million to 200 million T cells yielded 117 million unique TCR beta sequences and approximately 300 Gb of sequence data. In the later analysis, no new phenotypic data were used to find candidate immune exposures; instead, reliance was placed on TCR beta sequences and their occurrence across donors. In an earlier analysis of 587 of the donors, high-throughput TCR beta sequencing was used to judge whether each TCR beta V gene segment behaved as functional or pseudogenic. The study aimed to test whether signatures of past pathogen exposure could be identified by cataloging public T cell receptors. A later genetic analysis used genome-wide SNP genotypes for about 65% of the roughly 700 donors, treating that subset as a discovery cohort. HLA typing covered class I and class II loci at four-digit resolution. Roughly 300 gigabases of sequencing data and approximately 93 million unique TCR sequences were included in an early release covering 500 to 750 HLA-typed donors. Donor age, sex, ethnicity and CMV serostatus were compiled together with the repertoire data. Every repertoire in the discovery cohort had been generated on one and the same sequencing platform. About five DR-DQ haplotypes were treated as single units for association and clustering because of strong linkage in the cohort. The T cell repertoires of 666 subjects were profiled by immunosequencing and related to cytomegalovirus serostatus. Among the roughly 400 genotyped donors, roughly 80% belonged to the genetic ancestry cluster associated with self-reported Caucasian donors. The study combined high-throughput TCR immunosequencing, statistical association of individual TCRs with disease status, and machine learning to predict cytomegalovirus infection status. On average, around 200,000 unique TCR beta nucleotide sequences were sequenced per donor among 398 genotyped donors of the cohort, with roughly 19% of those sequences being non-productive. Typing coverage differed by locus: A, B, C, DRB1 and DQB1 were typed in roughly 629-630 donors, DQA1 in about 510, DPA1 in around 610, and DPB1 in just under 490. In addition to the first cohort of approximately 670 subjects, a separate validation cohort of 120 different subjects was used. A later analysis re-examined previously published TCR beta repertoires from around 670 donors and added high-resolution HLA genotyping to investigate patterns of TCR occurrence.

From a lookup of the germline V gene, CDR1 and CDR2 are MGHRA and YSYEKL. The CDR3, from cysteine to phenylalanine, totals 17 residues. Only CDR3 DNA remains: 51 bases, in frame from the first base. For this chain, trimming is 4 bases at the V end and 1 base at the J end, and the number of junction bases without a gene match is 8. The cohort comprised 550 to 700 healthy bone marrow donors. At the time of sampling, every cohort member was nominally healthy, though immune exposures that went unrecorded were likely present. The donor was CMV seropositive and was included in the group of 270 or so seropositive cohort members. Each donor provided a peripheral blood sample, and peripheral blood mononuclear cells were used for TCR beta sequencing. Genomic DNA was extracted from the blood cell samples with the Qiagen DNeasy Blood Extraction Kit. Library preparation was by the immunoSEQ multiplex PCR assay. The multiplex PCR relied on a mix of 60 forward primers for TCR Vbeta segments and 13 reverse primers for TCR Jbeta segments. The CDR3 region of rearranged TCR beta genes was amplified from genomic DNA with a multiplex PCR assay. The amplified TCR beta libraries were sequenced on the Illumina HiSeq System as 87-base-pair reads. Per the source publication's procedure: Across the 700 or so repertoires, a later analysis counted some 80 million unique TCR beta chains, 9.5 million to 13 million of which were shared by at least two donors. To remove PCR and sequencing errors, raw reads were error-corrected and collapsed into unique sequences using a nearest-neighbor algorithm that merged closely related sequences. Alignment of CDR3 sequences to IMGT reference sequences was used to assign V, D and J gene segments. For a sequence to be retained, at least a six-nucleotide match to both a V gene segment and a J gene segment was required. Rearrangements were called productive when the CDR3 lacked stop codons and stayed in frame with V and J; all others were non-productive. CDR3 was defined by IMGT convention, running from the second conserved V-encoded cysteine to the conserved J-encoded phenylalanine. Sequences without an unambiguous match to a single V gene segment were excluded from the earlier analysis of several hundred of the donors. An earlier analysis of a few hundred of the donors classified V segments as functional when productive rearrangements were above 56.7% and as segregating when the standard deviation between donors was above 5%. A statistical classification framework was built for diagnosing cytomegalovirus status from the catalog of TCR beta chain sequences. V and J gene assignment, in a later analysis, came from comparing TCR nucleotide sequences with IMGT/GENE-DB human TR gene sequences. A later analysis assigned CDR3 sequences and most-parsimonious VDJ recombination scenarios with the TCRdist pipeline. In a later analysis, every TCR beta chain was defined by the combination of its CDR3 amino acid sequence and its V-gene family, and reads without a unique V-gene family were dropped. To address suspected cross-contamination and a sequencing artifact, a later analysis removed a few hundred highly shared, low-generation-probability nucleotide sequences. For each public chain, a later analysis derived a clonal expansion index from normalized ranks of inferred template counts within each repertoire. In a later analysis, generation probabilities were computed with a VDJ recombination model fitted to out-of-frame rearrangements, and the resulting probabilities were checked against IGoR. A later analysis scored TCR-TCR, TCR-HLA and TCR-CMV co-occurrence with hypergeometric tests, applying a repertoire-size bias correction to TCR pairs. To estimate false discovery rates, a later analysis permuted the HLA or CMV assignments 20 times. In a later analysis, co-occurring TCRs were grouped with DBSCAN, and TCRdist sequence similarity was added when clustering was performed within HLA-allele-positive subsets. Repertoires with fewer than 30,000 or more than 120,000 public chains were left out of co-occurrence clustering, as were five repertoires with anomalous nucleotide sharing. Imported from immuneACCESS, the table was reduced by TCRdb to in-frame sequences with V and J called. These copies leave out some clones; in studies compared against another copy, an unresolved V gene accounts for under half, and the cause of the remainder is not known. V, J and clone size derive from that table, while D and trimming were established from the DNA sequence. The sample contains under 200,000 clones, about 79% of them found a single time. The ten biggest clones cover about 6.8% of the sample.

General study outcomes and caveats: The presence/absence analyses assumed that sequencing depth was roughly uniform across donors, and that assumption may not be true. The 87-base-pair reads could not distinguish some IMGT-functional V segments, including TRBV6-2 and TRBV6-3, so those segments were excluded. The sequencing pipeline was judged likely to have produced a cluster of highly shared sequence variants as a technical artifact. Correlated functional status among segregating V segments might reflect linkage disequilibrium, but an unknown experimental factor could not be ruled out. Only TCR beta chains were sequenced in this cohort, and the absence of alpha or paired-chain data limited detectable features. While some public TCRs were present in many individuals, most TCR sequences turned up only very rarely across donors. In an earlier analysis of fewer than 700 of the donors, most TCR beta V segments appeared in productive rearrangements about 87% or about 30% of the time, broadly matching IMGT annotations. A few of the identified cytomegalovirus-associated TCR beta chains were confirmed in vitro to be specific for cytomegalovirus antigens. According to the authors, the approach could potentially be generalized to other disease states and immunological phenotypes. Compared with equally common non-associated chains, HLA-associated TCR beta chains in a later analysis were more clonally expanded and had lower generation probabilities. Most CMV-associated TCR beta chains appeared to be HLA-restricted in a later analysis, and the HLA associations seemed to be driven largely by CMV exposure. Several of the top co-occurrence clusters appeared to be linked to parvovirus B19, influenza, CMV and Epstein-Barr virus, according to a later analysis. The classifier was reported to diagnose cytomegalovirus status with high specificity and sensitivity in both the original and validation cohorts. In a later genetic analysis, a missense DCLRE1C variant was associated with V-gene and J-gene trimming of TCR beta chains, and the association was replicated in an independent cohort. In a later genetic analysis, fewer N-insertions in productive TCRs were reported among donors in an Asian-associated ancestry cluster than the approximately 670-donor mean. Specific HLA alleles were associated with 15,000 to 20,000 TCR beta sequences at a false discovery rate of 0.05 in a later analysis. A further reported finding was that TCR beta sequences accurately predicted the HLA-A and HLA-B alleles for most subjects in the first cohort. Strong co-occurrence of HLA alleles, especially DR and DQ, made assigning TCR associations to individual alleles difficult. A later analysis found that TCR association rates varied across HLA loci, with DRB1 alleles showing the most associated TCRs and HLA-C alleles the fewest. The study gave a list of 150 to 200 TCR beta chains associated with cytomegalovirus. CMV serostatus was the only immune exposure information available for the cohort. The earlier analysis of some 540 of the donors excluded roughly 17 rarely observed V segments, including chromosome 9 orphons, because counts were too low. Because HLA typing was unavailable for some donors at each locus, only the typed subset was used in association tests.

The origin of this receptor is a man aged 45-65 years in good health and CMV-seropositive. Sequenced: PBMCs. This receptor chain uses TRBV4-1 and TRBJ2-1; 9 bases in between match TRBD2. The sequenced DNA is TGCGCCAGCAGCCCCCGGCGGGGGGGCGAGTCCTACAATGAGCAGTTCTTC. Translated, this is CASSPRRGGESYNEQFF.